This TCR beta chain was recovered during a study of shared clonotypes between healthy human individuals. Study results and limitations: Sampling involved blood alone; tissue repertoires likely differ.

The CDR3 has 11 residues. With 4 bases clipped from V and 10 bases from J, the junction kept 4 bases outside the gene matches. CDR1 and CDR2 from the germline V gene are SQVTM and ANQGSEA. Profiled with immunoSEQ multiplex PCR; TCRdb holds only in-frame clones, not every one. The sample includes hundreds of thousands of clones, approximately 74% of them seen just once. Adult Caucasians living in Nashville, Tennessee made up all of the donors. As concerns this clone: The antigen is unknown.

V usage is TRBV29-1 and J usage is TRBJ2-1, with TRBD2 matching over 7 bases. This clonotype originated in a man aged 25-40 years in good health. What was sequenced was memory CD4+ T cells sorted from blood. Subset: CD45RA-negative fraction. The CDR3 DNA follows: TGCAGCGTTGCCCTGGGGGGGGAGCAGTTCTTC. It encodes CSVALGGEQFF.